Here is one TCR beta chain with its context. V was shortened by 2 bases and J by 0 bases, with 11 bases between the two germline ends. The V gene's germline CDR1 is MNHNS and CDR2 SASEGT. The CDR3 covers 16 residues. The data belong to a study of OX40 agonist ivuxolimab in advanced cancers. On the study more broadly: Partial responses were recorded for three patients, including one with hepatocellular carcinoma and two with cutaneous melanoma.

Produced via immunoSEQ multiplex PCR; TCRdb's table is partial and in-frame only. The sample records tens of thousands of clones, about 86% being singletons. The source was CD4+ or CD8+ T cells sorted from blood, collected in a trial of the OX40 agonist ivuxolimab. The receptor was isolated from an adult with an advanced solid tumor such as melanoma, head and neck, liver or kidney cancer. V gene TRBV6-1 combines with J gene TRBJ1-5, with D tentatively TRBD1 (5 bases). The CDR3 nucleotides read TGTGCCAGCAGTGAATTATGGGGGGTTAGCAATCAGCCCCAGCATTTT. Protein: CASSELWGVSNQPQHF.